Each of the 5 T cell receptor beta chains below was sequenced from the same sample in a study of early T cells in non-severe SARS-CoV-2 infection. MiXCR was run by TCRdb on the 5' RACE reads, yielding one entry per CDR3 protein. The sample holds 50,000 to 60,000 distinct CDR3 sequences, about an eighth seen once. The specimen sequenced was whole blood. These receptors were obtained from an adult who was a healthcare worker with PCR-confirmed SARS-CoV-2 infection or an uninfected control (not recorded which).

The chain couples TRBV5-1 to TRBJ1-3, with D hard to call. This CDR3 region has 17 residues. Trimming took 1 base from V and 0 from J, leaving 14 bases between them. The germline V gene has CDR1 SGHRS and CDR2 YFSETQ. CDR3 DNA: TGCGCCAGCAGCTTGTGGCTACAGTCGAGCTCTGGAAACACCATATATTTT. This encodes CASSLWLQSSSGNTIYF.

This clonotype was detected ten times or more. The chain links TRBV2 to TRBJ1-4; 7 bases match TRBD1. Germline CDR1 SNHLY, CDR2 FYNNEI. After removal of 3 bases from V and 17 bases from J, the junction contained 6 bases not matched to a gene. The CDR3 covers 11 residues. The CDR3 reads CASSEVGTVFF. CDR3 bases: TGTGCCAGCAGTGAGGTTGGGACAGTATTTTTT.

The CDR3 DNA reads as TGCAGTGCTAGAGATATGCATAGCAATCAGCCCCAGCATTTT. Protein sequence: CSARDMHSNQPQHF. V and J are TRBV20-1 and TRBJ1-5; no reliable D call. Trimming stripped 0 bases from V and 0 bases from J, with 6 bases between. Germline CDR1 is DFQATT and CDR2 is SNEGSKA (reference sequence). The CDR3 extends over 14 amino acids.

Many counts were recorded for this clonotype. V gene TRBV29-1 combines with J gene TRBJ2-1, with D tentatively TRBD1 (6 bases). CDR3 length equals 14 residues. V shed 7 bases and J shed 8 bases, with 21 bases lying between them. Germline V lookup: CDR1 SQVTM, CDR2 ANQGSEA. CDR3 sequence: CSALGHRAQDEQFF. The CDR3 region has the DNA TGCAGCGCCCTAGGCCACAGGGCACAGGATGAGCAGTTCTTC.

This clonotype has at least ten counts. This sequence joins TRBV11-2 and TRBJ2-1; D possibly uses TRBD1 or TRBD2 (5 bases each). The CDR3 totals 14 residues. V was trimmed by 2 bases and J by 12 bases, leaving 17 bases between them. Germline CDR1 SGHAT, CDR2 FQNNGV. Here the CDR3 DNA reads TGTGCCAGCAGCTTAAGAGGGACGTCGAGGGCGCAGTTCTTC. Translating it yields CASSLRGTSRAQFF.